This entry lists 2 T cell receptor beta chains sequenced from one sample in a study of graft-versus-host responses after intestinal transplantation. TCRdb's copy holds only in-frame clones and misses some; the assay was immunoSEQ multiplex PCR. The sample lists more than 40,000 clones, 85% to 95% occurring once. Their antigen targets remain unknown. Sequencing used unstimulated CD8+ T cells sorted from spleen or lymph node cells, obtained before transplant. The receptors derive from a human donor who was the organ donor for an intestinal transplant.

J is TRBJ2-3 and V is TRBV7-3; no definite D call. V lost 1 base and J 1 base, leaving 9 bases between the germline ends. Germline CDR1 and CDR2: SGHTA and FQGTGA. This CDR3 is built from 15 residues. The CDR3 region has the DNA TGTGCCAGCAGCTTAAAGTCGTTTGGCACAGATACGCAGTATTTT. It specifies CASSLKSFGTDTQYF.

The chain couples TRBV28 to TRBJ2-7, with D unclear. This CDR3 has 12 amino acids. Germline V CDR1 and CDR2: MDHEN, SYDVKM. V lost 3 bases and J lost 3, with 6 bases in between. The CDR3 is CASSFKGYEQYF. The CDR3 DNA reads as TGTGCCAGCAGTTTCAAAGGCTACGAGCAGTACTTC. The entire variable domain, with the rest obtained from reference TRBV28 and TRBJ2-7, is as follows: DVKVTQSSRYLVKRTGEKVFLECVQDMDHENMFWYRQDPGLGLRLIYFSYDVKMKEKGDIPEGYSVSREKKERFSLILESASTNQTSMYLCASSFKGYEQYFGPGTRLTVT.